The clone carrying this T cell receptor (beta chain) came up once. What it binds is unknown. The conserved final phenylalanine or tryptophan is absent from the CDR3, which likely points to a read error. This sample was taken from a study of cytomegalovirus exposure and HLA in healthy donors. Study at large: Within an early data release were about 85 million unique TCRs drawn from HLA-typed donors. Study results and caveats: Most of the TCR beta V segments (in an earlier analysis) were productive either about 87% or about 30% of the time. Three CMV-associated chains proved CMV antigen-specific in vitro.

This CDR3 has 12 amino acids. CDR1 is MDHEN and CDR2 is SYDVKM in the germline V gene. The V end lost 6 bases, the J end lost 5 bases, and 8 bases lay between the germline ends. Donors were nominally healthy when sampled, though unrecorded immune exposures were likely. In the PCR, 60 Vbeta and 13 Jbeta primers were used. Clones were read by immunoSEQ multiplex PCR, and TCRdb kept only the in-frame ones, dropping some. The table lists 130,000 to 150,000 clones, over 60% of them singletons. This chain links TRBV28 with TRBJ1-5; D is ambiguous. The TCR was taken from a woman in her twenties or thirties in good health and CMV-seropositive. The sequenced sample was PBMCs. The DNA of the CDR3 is TGTGCCAGCAGGGGCAGCTATCAGCCCCAGCATGTT. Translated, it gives CASRGSYQPQHV.